The rows below give T cell receptor beta chains drawn from one sample of a study of blood T cell repertoires in COVID-19. Clones were read by immunoSEQ multiplex PCR, and TCRdb kept only the in-frame ones, dropping some. The table has a few hundred thousand clones, about 90% seen once. Sequencing was done on a sample of PBMCs or T cells enriched from blood (not recorded which). These receptors were obtained from a woman aged 55 to 70 who had recovered from COVID-19. The CDR3 runs from the conserved cysteine through the conserved F or W. The D gene is left open where the match is weak. Clone size appears in some rows only: once, few, many, or a class for an expanded clone.

J gene	V gene	D gene	clone size	CDR3 protein	CDR3 DNA
TRBJ2-2	TRBV7-3	.	.	CASSLGANGGELFF	TGTGCCAGCAGCTTAGGGGCGAATGGCGGGGAGCTGTTTTTT
TRBJ2-1	TRBV28	.	.	CASSFSWTALNEQFF	TGTGCCAGCAGTTTTAGCTGGACAGCCCTTAATGAGCAGTTCTTC
TRBJ1-6	TRBV5-1	TRBD1	.	CASSFARQGNNSPLHF	TGCGCCAGCAGCTTTGCACGACAGGGGAATAATTCACCCCTCCACTTT
TRBJ1-5	TRBV28	.	.	CASSRLSNQPQHF	TGTGCCAGCAGCCGGTTAAGCAATCAGCCCCAGCATTTT
TRBJ1-1	TRBV12-3/TRBV12-4	.	.	CASSLGWSTEAFF	TGTGCCAGCAGTTTGGGTTGGAGCACTGAAGCTTTCTTT
TRBJ2-7	TRBV12-3/TRBV12-4	.	few	CASSPSGVYEQYF	TGTGCCAGCAGTCCGTCGGGGGTCTACGAGCAGTACTTC
TRBJ1-2	TRBV10-3	TRBD1	.	CANAGTGGGYTF	TGTGCCAACGCCGGGACAGGGGGGGGCTACACCTTC
TRBJ1-5	TRBV15	TRBD1	.	CATSRDPGGQPQHF	TGTGCCACCAGCAGAGATCCAGGGGGCCAGCCCCAGCATTTT
TRBJ1-2	TRBV18	.	once	CASSPLDTPYGYTF	TGTGCCAGCTCACCTCTCGATACTCCTTATGGCTACACCTTC
TRBJ2-5	TRBV6-5	TRBD2	.	CASRLTSGGEETQYF	TGTGCCAGCAGACTGACTAGCGGGGGGGAAGAGACCCAGTACTTC
TRBJ2-7	TRBV3-1/TRBV3-2	.	.	CASSLEDRPYQYF	TGTGCCAGCAGCCTCGAAGACAGGCCCTATCAGTACTTC
TRBJ2-3	TRBV7-3	.	.	CASSFLGAGSADTQYF	TGTGCCAGCAGCTTCCTAGGGGCAGGATCCGCAGATACGCAGTATTTT
TRBJ2-7	TRBV7-6	TRBD2	.	CASSLAGRLAAAYEQYF	TGTGCCAGCAGCTTAGCGGGAAGACTAGCGGCCGCCTACGAGCAGTACTTC
TRBJ1-2	TRBV19	.	.	CASSIDPSNYGYTF	TGTGCCAGTAGTATAGATCCCAGTAACTATGGCTACACCTTC
TRBJ2-7	TRBV28	TRBD1	.	CASSGTGAQFNEQYF	TGTGCCAGCAGTGGGACAGGGGCGCAGTTCAACGAGCAGTACTTC
TRBJ1-2	TRBV24-1	.	.	CATSDDGPSNYGYTF	TGTGCCACCAGTGATGATGGGCCGTCTAACTATGGCTACACCTTC
TRBJ1-2	TRBV18	.	.	CASSPQGANYGYTF	TGTGCCAGCTCACCACAGGGGGCTAACTATGGCTACACCTTC
TRBJ2-5	TRBV28	.	.	CASSSRGRSQYF	TGTGCCAGCAGCTCCAGGGGACGGTCCCAGTACTTC
TRBJ1-2	TRBV19	.	.	CASSLGTPDYYGYTF	TGTGCCAGTAGTCTCGGGACACCAGACTACTATGGCTACACCTTC
TRBJ1-5	TRBV27	TRBD1	once	CASSLVGTGFDQPQHF	TGTGCCAGCAGTTTGGTCGGGACAGGCTTCGATCAGCCCCAGCATTTT
TRBJ1-1	TRBV12-3/TRBV12-4	TRBD1	.	CAIRDREGTEAFF	TGTGCCATTAGAGACAGGGAAGGGACTGAAGCTTTCTTT
TRBJ1-5	TRBV30	TRBD1	.	CAWSDRGQQPQHF	TGTGCCTGGAGTGACAGGGGGCAGCAGCCCCAGCATTTT
TRBJ1-1	TRBV11-1	.	.	CASSSPSRGGTEAFF	TGTGCCAGCAGTTCACCCTCGAGGGGGGGCACTGAAGCTTTCTTT
TRBJ2-7	TRBV29-1	.	.	CSVEDGGYREQYF	TGCAGCGTTGAAGATGGGGGGTATCGCGAGCAGTACTTC
TRBJ1-2	TRBV2	.	.	CASSEYREGGYTF	TGTGCCAGCAGTGAATACAGGGAGGGTGGCTACACCTTC
TRBJ1-5	TRBV18	.	.	CASSPSETAINQPQHF	TGTGCCAGCTCACCAAGCGAGACAGCCATCAATCAGCCCCAGCATTTT
TRBJ2-6	TRBV5-8	TRBD1	.	CASSRDRPISGANVLTF	TGTGCCAGCAGCCGGGACAGGCCAATTTCTGGGGCCAACGTCCTGACTTTC
TRBJ2-1	TRBV19	TRBD1	.	CASSMSTGGPGEQFF	TGTGCCAGTAGTATGTCGACAGGGGGCCCGGGTGAGCAGTTCTTC
TRBJ1-5	TRBV2	.	.	CASSGQGRVQPQHF	TGTGCCAGCAGTGGCCAGGGGAGGGTTCAGCCCCAGCATTTT
TRBJ2-1	TRBV7-9	.	.	CASSLAWAGHEQFF	TGTGCCAGCAGCTTAGCGTGGGCTGGCCACGAGCAGTTCTTC
TRBJ1-4	TRBV2	TRBD1	.	CASSEAPGQEEKLFF	TGTGCCAGCAGTGAAGCGCCGGGACAGGAAGAAAAACTGTTTTTT
TRBJ1-5	TRBV10-2	.	.	CASQETTGSNQPQHF	TGCGCCAGCCAAGAAACCACAGGGAGCAATCAGCCCCAGCATTTT
TRBJ1-1	TRBV7-3	.	once	CASSTTPGTEAFF	TGTGCCAGCAGCACGACCCCAGGGACTGAAGCTTTCTTT
TRBJ2-1	TRBV29-1	TRBD2	.	CSAREDVYNEQFF	TGCAGCGCCCGGGAGGATGTTTACAATGAGCAGTTCTTC
TRBJ2-7	TRBV5-1	.	.	CASSSRTEDEQYF	TGCGCCAGCAGCTCACGGACAGAAGACGAGCAGTACTTC
TRBJ2-7	TRBV27	TRBD2	.	CASGGGLSYEQYF	TGTGCCAGCGGCGGGGGGCTATCCTACGAGCAGTACTTC
TRBJ1-6	TRBV2	.	.	CASKEFSDSPLHF	TGTGCCAGCAAGGAGTTTTCTGATTCACCCCTCCACTTT
TRBJ1-2	TRBV7-3	TRBD1	.	CASSRGTGDYGYTF	TGTGCCAGCAGCCGAGGGACAGGGGACTATGGCTACACCTTC
TRBJ2-3	TRBV9	.	.	CASSVLARRTDTQYF	TGTGCCAGCAGCGTTTTAGCGAGACGCACAGATACGCAGTATTTT
TRBJ1-1	TRBV7-9	.	.	CASSLGLRMDEAFF	TGTGCCAGCAGCCTTGGGCTACGAATGGATGAAGCTTTCTTT
TRBJ1-5	TRBV19	TRBD1	.	CASSTPGQGTTQHF	TGTGCCAGTAGTACCCCGGGACAGGGAACTACCCAGCATTTT
TRBJ2-3	TRBV4-1	.	.	CASSQEKRALSDTQYF	TGCGCCAGCAGCCAAGAAAAGCGAGCCCTTTCGGATACGCAGTATTTT
TRBJ1-6	TRBV2	.	.	CAGIPGHKSPLHF	TGTGCCGGAATCCCGGGACATAAGTCACCCCTCCACTTT
TRBJ2-1	TRBV21-1	.	.	CASSLKAGPGTSGGPPSYNEQFF	TGTGCCAGCAGCCTCAAAGCTGGGCCCGGGACTAGCGGGGGGCCCCCCTCCTACAATGAGCAGTTCTTC
TRBJ2-3	TRBV19	.	.	CASSLSLSGDTQYF	TGTGCCAGCTCCCTGAGCCTTTCGGGTGATACGCAGTATTTT